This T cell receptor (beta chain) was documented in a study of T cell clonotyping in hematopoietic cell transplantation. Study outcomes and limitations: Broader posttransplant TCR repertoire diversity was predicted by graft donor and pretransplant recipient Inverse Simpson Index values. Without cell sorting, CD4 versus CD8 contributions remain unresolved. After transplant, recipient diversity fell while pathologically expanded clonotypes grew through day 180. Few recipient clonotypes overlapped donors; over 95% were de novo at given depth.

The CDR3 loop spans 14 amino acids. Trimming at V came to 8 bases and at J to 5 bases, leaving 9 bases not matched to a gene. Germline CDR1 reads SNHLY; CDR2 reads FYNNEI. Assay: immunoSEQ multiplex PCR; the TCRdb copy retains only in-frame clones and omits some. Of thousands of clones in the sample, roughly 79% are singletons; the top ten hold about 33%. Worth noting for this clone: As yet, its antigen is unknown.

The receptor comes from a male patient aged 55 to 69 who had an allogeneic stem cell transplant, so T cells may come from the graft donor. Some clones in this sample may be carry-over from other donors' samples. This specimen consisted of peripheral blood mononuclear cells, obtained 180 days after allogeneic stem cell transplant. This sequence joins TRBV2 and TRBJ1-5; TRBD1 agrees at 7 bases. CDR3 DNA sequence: TGTGCCAGCGGCGAAGACAGGGATGATCAGCCCCAGCATTTT. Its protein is CASGEDRDDQPQHF.